This T cell receptor (beta chain) was identified during a study of T cells after yellow fever vaccination. Notes on the study in general: The booster response re-showed most primary clones: around 97% CD4, around 85% CD8.

This clonotype was observed many times. Antigen specificity is unknown. After removal of 4 bases from V and 4 bases from J, the junction contained 6 bases not matched to a gene. The CDR3 length is 14 residues. Germline values: CDR1 SGHKS, CDR2 YYEKEE (reference sequence). Via MiXCR, TCRdb re-called the 5' RACE reads, giving one row per CDR3 protein. The top ten clones hold approximately 3.3% of a sample with fewer than 400,000 distinct CDR3 sequences, about 10% of them seen once. The chain has TRBV5-5 and TRBJ2-5; TRBD2 matches 8 bases. The material was CD4+ T cells sorted from PBMCs, obtained 45 days after the yellow fever booster vaccination. The receptor's source is a man aged 18-30 years who received the YFV17D yellow fever vaccine. The CDR3 is CASSRSGVGETQYF. The DNA for the CDR3 is TGTGCCAGCAGCCGTAGCGGGGTAGGAGAGACCCAGTACTTC.